These 14 T cell receptor beta chains share one sample of origin, sequenced in a study of identical twins. TCRdb reanalysed the 5' RACE reads using MiXCR and keeps one entry per CDR3 protein. Here the sample spans more than 250,000 distinct CDR3 sequences, about 8% being singletons. In addition, the sample was reused for a study of yellow fever vaccine responses in identical twins.

The specimen sequenced was memory (CD45RO+) T cells sorted from blood. The receptor source for this set is a woman in her late teens or twenties in good health.

This clonotype has just a few counts. The rearrangement joins TRBV27 to TRBJ2-2; D ambiguous. V was clipped by 4 bases and J by 4 bases, with 4 bases between them. CDR3 size: 12 residues. CDR1 MNHEY and CDR2 SMNVEV come from the germline V gene (reference sequence). The CDR3 protein is CASSSITGELFF. The CDR3 coding sequence is TGTGCCAGCAGTTCCATCACCGGGGAGCTGTTTTTT.

This clonotype was seen more than once but under ten times. The gene calls are TRBV11-2 and TRBJ2-1; TRBD2 agrees at 8 bases. The V gene end was trimmed by 4 bases and the J gene end by 3 bases; junction bases not matched to a gene: 5. Germline CDR1 is SGHAT and CDR2 is FQNNGV. CDR3 length equals 15 residues. The DNA for the CDR3 is TGTGCCAGCAGCTGGGGCGCGGGGGGCTACAATGAGCAGTTCTTC. Translated, it gives CASSWGAGGYNEQFF.

The chain joins TRBV5-1 to TRBJ2-5, with 10 bases that match TRBD2. V was clipped by 4 bases and J by 2 bases; unmatched bases: 8. This CDR3 has 16 residues. Looked up from germline, CDR1 is SGHRS and CDR2 is YFSETQ. The CDR3 sequence: CASSRPGAGGQETQYF. CDR3 in DNA: TGCGCCAGCAGCCGTCCGGGAGCGGGAGGGCAAGAGACCCAGTACTTC.

This chain connects TRBV20-1 to TRBJ1-2; a weak D match, TRBD1 (5 bases). This CDR3 contains 15 residues. V gave up 1 base and J gave up 2 bases, with 14 bases separating them. CDR1 and CDR2 (germline): DFQATT, SNEGSKA (reference sequence). The CDR3, as DNA: TGCAGTGCTAGAGGGGGACCGGGCCTAAACTATGGCTACACCTTC. This translates into CSARGGPGLNYGYTF.

This clonotype was counted ten times or more. The J gene is TRBJ2-3, the V gene TRBV7-3; D is perhaps TRBD2 (6 bases). The V gene lost 2 bases and the J gene lost 0 bases, with 9 bases spanning the gap. Per the germline V gene, CDR1 is SGHTA and CDR2 is FQGTGA. CDR3 size: 15 residues. In DNA form, the CDR3 reads TGTGCCAGCAGCTTATACGGGACTAGCACAGATACGCAGTATTTT. Residues: CASSLYGTSTDTQYF.

This clonotype was recorded many times. CDR3 DNA sequence: TGTGCCAGCAGCTTAGCCGGGACAGGGGTTAGCAATGAGCAGTTCTTC. It codes for CASSLAGTGVSNEQFF. The chain is built from TRBV11-2 and TRBJ2-1, with 10 bases matching TRBD1. Germline V lookup: CDR1 SGHAT, CDR2 FQNNGV. The V and J ends lost 1 base and 6 bases, in that order; junction bases with no gene match: 6. The CDR3 totals 16 residues.

This clonotype was found a few times. The chain couples TRBV20-1 to TRBJ2-7; D may match TRBD1 or TRBD2 (5 bases each). Germline-derived CDR1 and CDR2 are DFQATT and SNEGSKA (reference sequence). The V end lost 3 bases, the J end lost 1 base, and 13 bases lay between the germline ends. The length of the CDR3 is 14 residues. The DNA for the CDR3 is TGCAGTGCTAGCCCCCGGGACCCTTCCTACGAGCAGTACTTC. It is translated as CSASPRDPSYEQYF.

This clonotype was counted ten times or more. The rearrangement links TRBV6-4 to TRBJ1-2, with D possibly matching TRBD1 (6 bases). Looked up from germline, CDR1 is MRHNA and CDR2 is SNTAGT. The CDR3 is 15 residues long. Trimming stripped 3 bases from V and 4 bases from J, with 15 bases between. CDR3 in DNA: TGTGCCAGCAGTGAATCGGCGGGACAATTCTATGGCTACACCTTC. It specifies CASSESAGQFYGYTF.

This clonotype was counted between two and nine times. V is TRBV5-1 and J is TRBJ2-1; 12 nucleotides agree with TRBD2. The CDR3 sequence is 16 residues long. Trimming took 0 bases from V and 8 from J; bases not matched to a gene: 6. The germline V gene encodes CDR1 SGHRS and CDR2 YFSETQ. DNA of the CDR3: TGCGCCAGCAGCTTGGGTGGGACTAGCGGGTTTCATGAGCAGTTCTTC. Translating gives CASSLGGTSGFHEQFF.

This clonotype was observed many times. J is TRBJ1-1 and V is TRBV11-2; 7 bases are shared with TRBD1. The CDR3 length is 13 residues. V dropped 5 bases and J dropped 11; count of bases not matched to a gene: 11. Per the germline V gene, CDR1 is SGHAT and CDR2 is FQNNGV. CDR3 sequence (DNA): TGTGCCAGCAGCCGAGCTGGGACAGCCGAGGCTTTCTTT. Amino acids: CASSRAGTAEAFF.

The table lists this clonotype with a few counts. The chain carries TRBV6-5 and TRBJ2-3; 7 positions match TRBD2. V gave up 2 bases and J gave up 4 bases; unmatched junction bases: 6. The CDR3 runs to 15 residues. Germline-derived CDR1 and CDR2 are MNHEY and SVGAGI. The CDR3 region has the DNA TGTGCCAGCAGTTACCGAGCGGGACGGGCAGATACGCAGTATTTT. Translating it yields CASSYRAGRADTQYF.

A few counts support this clonotype. An end of the junction does not agree with germline; a read error may underlie this. The chain employs TRBV2 and TRBJ2-7, with 7 positions matching TRBD1. The CDR3 runs 15 residues. The germline gives CDR1 SNHLY, CDR2 FYNNEI. CDR3 sequence: CAISVPRGISIEQYF. The CDR3 coding sequence is TGTGCCATCAGTGTCCCCAGGGGGATATCAATTGAGCAGTACTTC.

As regards this clonotype: A much larger clone sits a single nucleotide away, making a read error possible. This chain joins TRBV5-5 and TRBJ2-5, with D possibly matching TRBD2 (7 bases). The CDR3 spans 16 residues. Germline V gives CDR1 SGHKS, CDR2 YYEKEE (reference sequence). V lost 4 bases and J lost 9, with 25 bases in between. The CDR3 coding sequence is TGTGCCAGCAGCGCATTAGGGGGGAGGGCCTCGGAGGCCCAGTACTTC. Translation: CASSALGGRASEAQYF.

The chain has TRBV4-2 and TRBJ1-4; TRBD1 matches at 7 bases. Germline loops: CDR1 LGHNA, CDR2 YNFKEQ. The CDR3 covers 16 residues. Trimming took 3 bases from V and 0 from J; bases not matched to a gene: 4. CDR3 loop: CASSQGGTATNEKLFF. CDR3 DNA: TGTGCCAGCAGCCAGGGGGGGACAGCAACTAATGAAAAACTGTTTTTT.